Described below is a single T cell receptor beta chain sequence and its context. Its antigen is not yet known. No base-level quality is on record; no much larger clone is a single base apart. This sample was taken from a study of spatial heterogeneity in lung cancer (dated by TCRdb to between 2018 and 2021). Broadly, across the study: Beta-chain transcripts were consistently detected in greater numbers than alpha-chain transcripts, which likely reflected higher beta-chain transcript abundance. In the raw uncorrected reads, each unique combination of TCR and UMI appeared more than ten times on average. TCR alpha and beta repertoires were quantitatively compared across multiple tumor regions, matched nontumor lung and blood in non-small cell lung cancer. Nonsynonymous mutation counts, determined by whole-exome sequencing of tumor tissue, were related to features of the TCR repertoire. At surgery, 200 or so tumor regions, around 65 matched nontumor lung samples and 56 PBMC samples were TCR-sequenced for both alpha and beta chains.

The time point tag for this specimen amounts to: sample taken at primary tumor resection. The donors were 65 to 85 patients from the lung TRACERx cohort who had early-stage, untreated non-small cell lung cancer. Whole RNA extracted from tumor and nontumor lung tissue, or from cryopreserved PBMC samples, was used for TCR sequencing without cell sorting. Only patients with enough RNA available from two or more tumor regions were chosen for TCR sequencing. Receptor libraries were prepared by 5' RACE. Sequencing instrument: NextSeq 500. In the TCR library protocol, a unique molecular identifier was attached to each TCR cDNA molecule so that PCR and sequencing errors could be corrected. In the paper's pipeline: TCR identification, UMI-based error correction and CDR3 extraction were all carried out with Decombinator tools. TCRs above a frequency of 2 per 1,000, corresponding to the top 1% of the tumor frequency distribution, were defined as expanded. Renyi diversity was computed with the R vegan package after each repertoire had been subsampled 100 times to 5,000 TCRs. To build CDR3 similarity networks, amino acid triplet string-kernel similarity was used, and CDR3s were connected when their pairwise similarity was above 0.82. The public reads were quality trimmed at Q25 with fastp and then assembled into clones with MiXCR by TCRdb, keeping productive beta chains. Rows with one shared CDR3 protein collapse into an entry with the most common genes and DNA. TCRdb's processing, not the study's, gives the V and J calls here. In all, the sample holds tens of thousands of distinct CDR3 sequences, and 7.5% of those were seen once. The ten largest clones take up about 26% of the sample.

The full study reports these points: Additional single-cell paired TCR alpha and beta sequencing was considered necessary to confirm, at a functional level, the hypothesis that regional TCRs recognize regional mutations. Ubiquitous expanded tumor TCRs were detected in blood more often at tumor resection than at routine follow-up.

The CDR3 numbers 13 residues from cysteine through phenylalanine. The CDR3 DNA has 39 bases and is translated from base 1. CDR1 and CDR2, per the germline V gene, are SGHTA and FQGNSA. V gives up 4 bases and J gives up 6 bases, and the segment between their germline ends measures 12 bases. The specimen comprised PBMCs, sampled at surgery. The sequence came from a male donor with early-stage non-small cell lung cancer. In this chain, TRBV7-2 is recombined with TRBJ1-2; the D gene cannot be resolved reliably. The DNA reads as follows: TGTGCCAGCAGCTCTTACATAAACGATGGCTACACCTTC. Translated, it gives CASSSYINDGYTF.